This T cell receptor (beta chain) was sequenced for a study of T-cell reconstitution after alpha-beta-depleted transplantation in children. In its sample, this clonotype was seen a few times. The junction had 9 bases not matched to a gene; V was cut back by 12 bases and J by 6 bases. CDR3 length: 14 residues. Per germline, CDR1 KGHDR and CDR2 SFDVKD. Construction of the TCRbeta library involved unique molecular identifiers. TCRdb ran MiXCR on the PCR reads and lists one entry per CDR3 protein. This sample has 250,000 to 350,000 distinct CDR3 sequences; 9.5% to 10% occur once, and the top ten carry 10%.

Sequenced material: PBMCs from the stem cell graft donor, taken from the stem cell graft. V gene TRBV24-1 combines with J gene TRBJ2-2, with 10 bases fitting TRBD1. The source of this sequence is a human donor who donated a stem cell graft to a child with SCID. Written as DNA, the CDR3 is TGTGCCGTCGGGACAGGGGTTTTTTCCGGGGAGCTGTTTTTT. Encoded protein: CAVGTGVFSGELFF.